The 3 T cell receptor beta chains given below trace back to one sample, sequenced in a study of radiotherapy plus CTLA-4 blockade in lung cancer. The assay was immunoSEQ multiplex PCR, and TCRdb's table has in-frame clones only and misses some. The top ten hold 8.9% of the sample, which has about 38,000 clones, about 80% seen once. The input for sequencing was peripheral blood, taken from a patient treated with radiotherapy plus ipilimumab. The receptors come from a human donor with non-small cell lung cancer who had stable disease on radiotherapy plus ipilimumab.

V gene TRBV5-3 combines with J gene TRBJ2-1; D is possibly TRBD1 or TRBD2 (6 bases each). TRBV5-3 is recorded as an ORF, its role being uncertain. This CDR3 region has 17 residues. Trimming pared 4 bases from V and 5 bases from J, leaving 22 bases between. The chain's CDR3 is CARSGIGGPGVDNEQFF. The CDR3 nucleotides read TGTGCCAGAAGCGGTATTGGGGGGCCGGGCGTAGACAATGAGCAGTTCTTC.

The V call is TRBV9, the J call TRBJ2-1; D call uncertain. Trimming shortened V by 6 bases and J by 5 bases, and 12 bases separated the two germline ends. Germline loops: CDR1 SGDLS, CDR2 YYNGEE. The CDR3 is made up of 13 amino acids. In nucleotides, the CDR3 is TGTGCCAGCAAAGGGCGCGAGAACAATGAGCAGTTCTTC. Residues: CASKGRENNEQFF.

The rearrangement uses TRBV6-6 and TRBJ2-3; 9 nucleotides line up with TRBD2. J lost 0 bases, V lost 4 bases, and 2 bases had no gene match. Germline V gives CDR1 MNHNY, CDR2 SVGAGI (reference sequence). The CDR3 loop spans 15 amino acids. The CDR3 DNA reads as TGTGCCAGCAGTTCAGCGGGGGGAAGCACAGATACGCAGTATTTT. Translated, it gives CASSSAGGSTDTQYF.